This T cell receptor beta chain was sequenced in a study of identical twins. Only a few counts were recorded for this clonotype. TCRdb itself ran the 5' RACE reads through MiXCR, one entry per CDR3 protein. Of hundreds of thousands of distinct CDR3 sequences listed, about 9.4% are singletons. This sample was shared with a second study, whose subject was yellow fever vaccine responses in identical twins.

The clonotype comes from a woman under 30 in good health. Input material: PBMCs.

The chain's CDR3 is CASSLRGSGQPQHF. The DNA of the CDR3 is TGTGCCAGCAGCTTAAGGGGGAGCGGGCAGCCCCAGCATTTT. V usage is TRBV7-2 and J usage is TRBJ1-5, with D tentatively TRBD1 (6 bases). V dropped 2 bases and J dropped 7 bases, with 12 bases sitting between them. This CDR3 is built from 14 residues. Germline assignment: CDR1 SGHTA and CDR2 FQGNSA.